The 29 T cell receptor beta chains presented below share a single source sample, sequenced in a study of control samples from healthy donors and cancer patients. TCRdb's table, derived via immunoSEQ multiplex PCR, lists solely in-frame clones and lacks some. Here the sample spans about 160,000 clones, roughly 94% being singletons. The sequencing input was PBMCs. The receptors stem from a man in his sixties with colorectal cancer.

The chain employs TRBV18 and TRBJ1-1, with unresolved D. From germline, CDR1 is KGHSH and CDR2 LQKENI. V dropped 3 bases and J dropped 0 bases, with 8 bases sitting between them. The CDR3 runs to 14 residues. In nucleotides, the CDR3 is TGTGCCAGCTCACCCGCGGGTATGAACACTGAAGCTTTCTTT. Protein product: CASSPAGMNTEAFF. The complete variable domain, with remaining parts taken from reference TRBV18 and TRBJ1-1, reads NAGVMQNPRHLVRRRGQEARLRCSPMKGHSHVYWYRQLPEEGLKFMVYLQKENIIDESGMPKERFSAEFPKEGPSILRIQQVVRGDSAAYFCASSPAGMNTEAFFGQGTRLTVV.

With respect to this clone: The sample contains more than one DNA sequence encoding this CDR3. The chain carries TRBV3-1 (or the pseudogene TRBV3-2) and TRBJ2-3; 7 bases align to TRBD2. Losses at the gene ends were 1 base for V and 1 base for J; bases not matched to a gene: 2. From germline, CDR1 is LGHDT and CDR2 YNNKEL (reference sequence). This CDR3 is 15 amino acids long. The CDR3 loop reads CASSQVAGGTDTQYF. In DNA, the CDR3 is TGTGCCAGCAGCCAAGTGGCGGGGGGCACAGATACGCAGTATTTT.

The V gene is TRBV5-1, the J gene TRBJ2-1; 8 nucleotides agree with TRBD2. The germline V gene encodes CDR1 SGHRS and CDR2 YFSETQ. V shed 10 bases and J 0 bases; nucleotides not matched to a gene: 9. The CDR3 sequence is 15 residues long. The CDR3: CASNAGGVSYNEQFF. The CDR3 region has the DNA TGCGCCTCAAATGCGGGGGGCGTCTCCTACAATGAGCAGTTCTTC.

This rearrangement joins TRBV3-1 (or the pseudogene TRBV3-2) to TRBJ1-2, with unresolved D. The CDR3 length is 13 residues. V was pared by 0 bases and J by 8 bases, with 10 bases between. Per the germline V gene, CDR1 is LGHDT and CDR2 is YNNKEL (reference sequence). As DNA, the CDR3 is TGTGCCAGCAGCCAAGATTCTTCATGGGGCTACACCTTC. Translated: CASSQDSSWGYTF.

The chain is built from TRBV2 and TRBJ2-7; 8 nucleotides match TRBD1. With 8 bases clipped from V and 3 bases from J, the junction kept 6 bases outside the gene matches. Germline V CDR1 and CDR2: SNHLY, FYNNEI. The CDR3 extends over 13 amino acids. The CDR3 here is CASQDRENYEQYF. In DNA form, the CDR3 reads TGTGCCAGCCAGGACAGGGAAAACTACGAGCAGTACTTC.

The rearrangement uses TRBV18 and TRBJ2-7, with a tentative D call TRBD2 (6 bases). This CDR3 spans 15 amino acids. Trimming removed 3 bases at V and 5 bases at J, with 17 bases between. Germline V lookup: CDR1 KGHSH, CDR2 LQKENI. This chain's CDR3 is CASSPLGGPWDEQYF. The CDR3, as DNA: TGTGCCAGCTCACCCTTGGGGGGACCCTGGGACGAGCAGTACTTC.

The chain couples TRBV27 to TRBJ2-7; TRBD1 might be the D (6 bases). CDR1 MNHEY and CDR2 SMNVEV come from the germline V gene (reference sequence). The CDR3 spans 13 residues. V was clipped by 5 bases and J by 5 bases, with 13 bases between them. The CDR3 nucleotides are TGTGCCAGCAGTCGAACAGGGTCCCACGAGCAGTACTTC. Encoded protein: CASSRTGSHEQYF.

This chain uses TRBV18 with TRBJ1-1, with D tentatively TRBD1 (5 bases). The CDR3 runs to 16 residues. The V end was cut by 8 bases, the J end by 0 bases, with 19 bases between. Germline CDR1 KGHSH, CDR2 LQKENI. The CDR3 DNA sequence: TGTGCCAGCAGCTCCGGGGACTTAGGGATGAACACTGAAGCTTTCTTT. Amino acids: CASSSGDLGMNTEAFF.

The rearrangement joins TRBV11-2 to TRBJ2-5, with D uncertain. V was trimmed by 6 bases and J by 5 bases, leaving 7 bases between them. Germline-derived CDR1 and CDR2 are SGHAT and FQNNGV. This CDR3 has 11 residues. The CDR3 nucleotides read TGTGCCAGCAGTTCGGCCGAGACCCAGTACTTC. Its protein is CASSSAETQYF.

This chain joins TRBV4-1 and TRBJ1-2; D is undetermined. CDR1 and CDR2 (germline): MGHRA, YSYEKL. There are 15 residues in the CDR3. Trimming pared 0 bases from V and 2 bases from J, leaving 10 bases between. CDR3 amino acids: CASSQDPGQNYGYTF. CDR3 in DNA: TGCGCCAGCAGCCAAGACCCCGGCCAAAACTATGGCTACACCTTC.

This clone was seen only once. J is TRBJ2-7 and V is TRBV5-1, with 8 bases lining up with TRBD1. Germline CDR1 SGHRS, CDR2 YFSETQ. The CDR3 loop spans 15 amino acids. Trimming at V came to 4 bases and at J to 1 base, leaving 7 bases not matched to a gene. The DNA of the CDR3 is TGCGCCAGCAGCATGCTAAGGGACAGGTCCTACGAGCAGTACTTC. Translation: CASSMLRDRSYEQYF.

The gene calls are TRBV27 and TRBJ1-6, with 7 bases fitting TRBD1. V shed 0 bases, J shed 6 bases, and the junction held 5 bases outside the gene matches. From germline, CDR1 is MNHEY and CDR2 SMNVEV (reference sequence). There are 16 residues in the CDR3. CDR3 sequence reads: CASSLSTGSGNSPLHF. CDR3 sequence (DNA): TGTGCCAGCAGTTTATCGACAGGGAGTGGTAATTCACCCCTCCACTTT.

The CDR3 sequence: CASSKKPLGGATPPGNTEAFF. As DNA, the CDR3 is TGTGCCAGCAGCAAAAAGCCCCTGGGGGGGGCCACGCCGCCCGGGAACACTGAAGCTTTCTTT. The V call is TRBV21-1, the J call TRBJ1-1. TRBV21-1 is described as a pseudogene. This CDR3 contains 21 residues.

V and J are TRBV6-5 and TRBJ1-1; TRBD1 matches 10 bases. The CDR3 contains 13 residues. Germline CDR1 reads MNHEY; CDR2 reads SVGAGI. Unmatched junction bases numbered 4, after V lost 8 bases and J lost 4 bases. CDR3 in amino acids: CASAGQGTTEAFF. DNA of the CDR3: TGTGCCAGCGCGGGACAGGGGACCACTGAAGCTTTCTTT.

This clone came up once. The J gene is TRBJ1-5, the V gene TRBV30; 8 bases match TRBD1. Germline V gene lookup returns CDR1 GTSNPN and CDR2 SVGIG (reference sequence). The junction had 2 bases not matched to a gene; V was cut back by 0 bases and J by 4 bases. The length of the CDR3 is 14 residues. The CDR3: CAWSVGQVNQPQHF. CDR3 coding DNA: TGTGCCTGGAGTGTGGGACAGGTTAATCAGCCCCAGCATTTT.

This clone was detected once. The rearrangement joins TRBV6-5 to TRBJ2-7, with D maybe TRBD1 (5 bases). This CDR3 contains 16 residues. In germline, CDR1 is MNHEY, CDR2 SVGAGI. The ends were cut back, 4 bases at V and 0 bases at J, with 16 bases in the middle. CDR3 sequence reads: CASSFQTGWDSYEQYF. DNA for the CDR3: TGTGCCAGCAGTTTCCAAACAGGATGGGACTCCTACGAGCAGTACTTC.

This chain connects TRBV6-5 to TRBJ1-1; TRBD1 matches at 9 bases. The J segment lost 2 bases and the V segment lost 5 bases, leaving 6 bases of the junction unmatched. The germline V gene has CDR1 MNHEY and CDR2 SVGAGI. This CDR3 has 15 residues. CDR3 loop: CASSRQGVGNTEAFF. Written as DNA, the CDR3 is TGTGCCAGCAGTAGACAGGGGGTGGGCAACACTGAAGCTTTCTTT.

The chain uses TRBV9 and TRBJ2-1; D tentatively fits TRBD1 or TRBD2 (6 bases each). V lost 4 bases to trimming and J lost 0 bases, with 14 bases between them. Germline V CDR1 and CDR2: SGDLS, YYNGEE. The CDR3 contains 16 residues. The chain's CDR3 is CASSSSGGHSYNEQFF. As DNA, the CDR3 is TGTGCCAGCAGCTCTTCCGGGGGCCACTCCTACAATGAGCAGTTCTTC.

The chain joins TRBV9 to TRBJ1-1, with a weak D call TRBD1 (5 bases). CDR3 size: 14 residues. From germline, CDR1 is SGDLS and CDR2 YYNGEE. V shed 6 bases and J shed 11 bases, with 23 bases lying between them. The CDR3 region has the DNA TGTGCCAGCACGCCTGGGACGGGTACTCTAAGGGCTTTCTTT. Its protein product is CASTPGTGTLRAFF.

This clone appeared a single time. The V gene is TRBV6-5, the J gene TRBJ1-5; TRBD1 agrees at 8 bases. The V gene end was trimmed by 5 bases and the J gene end by 5 bases; junction bases not matched to a gene: 8. From germline, CDR1 is MNHEY and CDR2 SVGAGI. The CDR3 runs 15 residues. CDR3 in amino acids: CASSLTGADYQPQHF. The CDR3 DNA reads TGTGCCAGCAGTCTGACAGGGGCCGATTATCAGCCCCAGCATTTT.

V and J are TRBV7-6 and TRBJ2-1; maybe TRBD1 (5 bases). This CDR3 comprises 12 residues. Trimming shortened V by 2 bases and J by 6 bases, and 5 bases separated the two germline ends. CDR1 SGHVS and CDR2 FNYEAQ come from the germline V gene. The CDR3, as DNA: TGTGCCAGCAGCTTACAGGGCAATGAGCAGTTCTTC. Protein: CASSLQGNEQFF. Filled out from reference TRBV7-6 and TRBJ2-1, the complete variable domain reads GAGVSQSPRYKVTKRGQDVALRCDPISGHVSLYWYRQALGQGPEFLTYFNYEAQQDKSGLPNDRFSAERPEGSISTLTIQRTEQRDSAMYRCASSLQGNEQFFGPGTRLTVL.

This rearrangement joins TRBV25-1 to TRBJ1-2; 10 bases agree with TRBD1. Germline CDR1 is MGHDK and CDR2 is SYGVNS. The CDR3 is 15 residues long. V lost 1 base and J lost 6; bases outside the gene matches: 5. CDR3 DNA: TGTGCCAGCAGTGAATCCGGGACAGGGGTCCATGGCTACACCTTC. Its translation is CASSESGTGVHGYTF.

The rearrangement uses TRBV2 and TRBJ1-5, with 8 positions matching TRBD1. The CDR3 is 13 residues long. With V trimmed by 4 bases and J by 7 bases, 3 bases remained unmatched. Germline V gene sequence: CDR1 SNHLY, CDR2 FYNNEI. CDR3 DNA: TGTGCCAGCAGTGGGACAGGGCGGCAGCCCCAGCATTTT. Its protein product is CASSGTGRQPQHF.

The genes are TRBV2 and TRBJ1-5; TRBD1 aligns across 9 bases. Losses at the gene ends were 5 bases for V and 5 bases for J; bases not matched to a gene: 4. The CDR3 contains 14 residues. In germline, CDR1 is SNHLY, CDR2 FYNNEI. This CDR3 is CASSTGQGYQPQHF. CDR3 bases: TGTGCCAGCAGTACCGGACAGGGGTATCAGCCCCAGCATTTT.

J is TRBJ2-1 and V is TRBV6-5; 10 bases agree with TRBD2. The CDR3 runs to 14 residues. Germline V gene sequence: CDR1 MNHEY, CDR2 SVGAGI. V lost 7 bases and J lost 9; bases outside the gene matches: 9. CDR3 nucleotide sequence: TGTGCCAGCATCGAGGCTAGCGGGGGCGGTGAGCAGTTCTTC. Protein: CASIEASGGGEQFF.

This clone has just one count. This chain connects TRBV27 to TRBJ1-1, with D perhaps TRBD1 (5 bases). The V and J ends lost 5 bases and 1 base respectively, with 8 bases between them. This CDR3 has 13 residues. Germline V gene data show CDR1 as MNHEY and CDR2 as SMNVEV (reference sequence). CDR3 in amino acids: CASSKTGNTEAFF. DNA for the CDR3: TGTGCCAGCAGTAAAACAGGGAACACTGAAGCTTTCTTT.

This sequence joins TRBV6-5 and TRBJ2-3; possibly TRBD2 for D (6 bases). The CDR3 sequence is 15 residues long. V was pared by 7 bases and J by 2 bases, with 16 bases between. Germline V gene data show CDR1 as MNHEY and CDR2 as SVGAGI. The DNA for the CDR3 is TGTGCCAGCAAGAAGGTGGGGGAGGTCACAGATACGCAGTATTTT. It is translated as CASKKVGEVTDTQYF.

The chain joins TRBV11-2 to TRBJ2-7; 9 bases are a match to TRBD1. From germline, CDR1 is SGHAT and CDR2 FQNNGV. This CDR3 region has 16 residues. J gave up 9 bases and V 5 bases, and 17 bases lay outside the gene matches. This chain's CDR3 is CASSPLPGTGTTGQYF. As DNA, the CDR3 is TGTGCCAGCAGCCCTCTCCCGGGGACAGGGACTACGGGGCAGTACTTC.

V usage is TRBV27 and J usage is TRBJ2-2; 8 nucleotides line up with TRBD1. Trimming removed 6 bases from V and 4 bases from J; junction bases left unmatched: 7. There are 15 residues in the CDR3. CDR1 is MNHEY, CDR2 SMNVEV, per germline (reference sequence). As DNA, the CDR3 is TGTGCCAGCAGCCTCGGACAGGGCGCCACCGGGGAGCTGTTTTTT. Residues: CASSLGQGATGELFF.